The entry that follows covers one T cell receptor (beta chain) sequence. Only a few counts were recorded for this clone. Its antigen is currently not known. No base quality values were provided; no much bigger clone lies one nucleotide off. The junction shows trimming of 4 bases on V and 5 bases on J, and the gene matches do not reach 4 bases of it. The CDR3 holds 13 amino acids from the cysteine to the phenylalanine. Just CDR3 DNA is preserved here, 39 bases in frame from base 1. Reading the germline V gene (reference sequence) gives CDR1 LGHDT and CDR2 YNNKEL. The data stem from a study of blood T cell repertoires in COVID-19 (dated by TCRdb to about 2020). Looking at the study overall: Samples from collaborators originated in the United States, Italy and Spain and spanned both the acute and convalescent phases of COVID-19. The samples were drawn from two sources: the first 160 participants of the ongoing ImmuneRACE study, and 1,000 to 1,500 subjects contributed by 6 global collaborators. HLA class I and class II types, where available, came from metadata supplied by the sample provider rather than from assay-based typing. The sample metadata nearly always contained a de-identified subject ID, COVID-19 status, age in years and sex. Subjects who had been exposed to COVID-19, were actively infected with it, or had recovered from it provided the deeply sampled blood TCRbeta repertoires that made up the dataset. The material from the prospective study consisted of cDNA or gDNA derived from T cells, B-cell-depleted T cells, or PBMCs. The repertoires were released in a freely available public database intended as a resource for research on the immune response to SARS-CoV-2. The paper as a whole reports these results and caveats: The amount of clinical and demographic metadata varied by source and participant and was provided uncurated.

One collaborating source in Seattle enrolled patients while the patients were actively infected and followed the patients over time throughout the course of disease. Collaborating institutions collected whole blood in K2EDTA tubes following their own protocols. For TCRbeta analysis, collaborators shipped samples in one of three forms: frozen whole blood, isolated PBMCs, or DNA extracted from either of those sample types. TCRbeta CDR3 regions were amplified from genomic DNA using the immunoSEQ Assay, a bias-controlled multiplex PCR. The authors' pipeline ran thus. Nucleated cell counts per sample were estimated from amplification of reference gene primers within the assay. To quantify the absolute abundance of each unique TCRbeta CDR3 rearrangement, sequence reads were collapsed and filtered. Productive Simpson clonality was computed per sample as the square root of Simpson's diversity index over productive rearrangements. TCRdb's version of the immuneACCESS table is confined to in-frame rearrangements and falls short of the full clone set. An unresolved V gene accounts for under half of the shortfall where checked; the remainder is of unknown origin. D and trimming were read from the DNA, whereas the V and J calls and clone size are those reported in that table. The sample has about 530,000 clones on record, 70% to 90% of them singletons. About 8.2% of the sample comes from the top ten.

The rearranged segments are TRBV3-1 (or the pseudogene TRBV3-2) and TRBJ2-5, with 7 central nucleotides matching TRBD2. Sequenced sample: peripheral blood. The receptor's source is a woman aged 45 to 65 with COVID-19, enrolled during active disease. The DNA sequence follows: TGTGCCAGCAGCCCAGCGGGATGGGAGACCCAGTACTTC. Its translation reads: CASSPAGWETQYF.